The 17 T cell receptor beta chains below were found in one sample sequenced in a study of OX40 agonist ivuxolimab in advanced cancers. Library generation was performed with the immunoSEQ multiplex PCR assay. TCRdb retrieved this table from immuneACCESS and kept in-frame rearrangements only. Not all clones are present; in checked studies, unresolved V genes account for under half, and no reason is known for the remainder. For this sample there are approximately 49,000 clones; 75% to 85% appear just once. Roughly 1.2% of the sample goes to the ten largest clones. The sequenced sample was CD4+ or CD8+ T cells sorted from blood, obtained in a trial of the OX40 agonist ivuxolimab. These receptors all come from an adult with an advanced solid tumor such as melanoma, head and neck, liver or kidney cancer.

This clone has a single count. The rearrangement uses TRBV7-2 and TRBJ1-4; D remains unclear. Germline assignment: CDR1 SGHTA and CDR2 FQGNSA. The CDR3 has 14 residues. The V end was cut by 3 bases, the J end by 0 bases, with 5 bases between. CDR3 region: CASSLTATNEKLFF. In DNA form, the CDR3 reads TGTGCCAGCAGCTTGACCGCAACTAATGAAAAACTGTTTTTT.

This chain connects TRBV30 to TRBJ1-2, with no clear D. V was clipped by 0 bases and J by 2 bases, with 10 bases between them. Germline assignment: CDR1 GTSNPN and CDR2 SVGIG (reference sequence). The CDR3 is 14 residues long. CDR3 protein: CAWSVRASNYGYTF. The CDR3 DNA is TGTGCCTGGAGTGTACGGGCCTCCAACTATGGCTACACCTTC. Combining the CDR3 with reference TRBV30 and TRBJ1-2 gives the whole variable domain SQTIHQWPATLVQPVGSPLSLECTVEGTSNPNLYWYRQAAGRGLQLLFYSVGIGQISSEVPQNLSASRPQDRQFILSSKKLLLSDSGFYLCAWSVRASNYGYTFGSGTRLTVV.

This sequence joins TRBV5-4 and TRBJ2-3; D possibly corresponds to TRBD1 (5 bases). CDR1 and CDR2 (germline): SGHNT, YYREEE (reference sequence). This CDR3 spans 17 amino acids. Trimming left V 4 bases short and J 1 base short, with 19 bases between. CDR3 region: CASSPQWGSTRTDTQYF. The CDR3 DNA is TGTGCCAGCAGCCCCCAATGGGGCTCTACCCGCACAGATACGCAGTATTTT.

CDR3 in amino acids: CASSFSAVQGDTQYF. In DNA, the CDR3 is TGTGCCAGCAGCTTTTCGGCGGTTCAGGGGGATACGCAGTATTTT. The V gene is TRBV11-2, the J gene TRBJ2-3; D is perhaps TRBD1 (6 bases). The V end lost 3 bases, the J end lost 6 bases, and 16 bases lay between the germline ends. This CDR3 is built from 15 residues. Germline V gene lookup returns CDR1 SGHAT and CDR2 FQNNGV.

The chain couples TRBV21-1 to TRBJ1-5. TRBV21-1 is described as a pseudogene. The CDR3 contains 12 residues. CDR3 nucleotides: TGTGCCAGCAGCAAATTATTACAGCCCCAGCATTTT. Protein sequence: CASSKLLQPQHF.

This clone was seen just once. This sequence joins TRBV10-2 and TRBJ2-3; D not resolved. CDR1 is WSHSY, CDR2 SAAADI, per germline. The CDR3 sequence is 13 residues long. Trimming removed 10 bases at V and 4 bases at J, with 15 bases between. CDR3 nucleotides: TGCGCCACCCACCCCATGGTACCAGATACGCAGTATTTT. As protein: CATHPMVPDTQYF.

The chain recombines TRBV27 with TRBJ2-1, with 8 bases fitting TRBD1. V shed 3 bases, J shed 7 bases, and the junction held 8 bases outside the gene matches. Germline V gene data show CDR1 as MNHEY and CDR2 as SMNVEV (reference sequence). The CDR3 sequence is 15 residues long. In DNA form, the CDR3 reads TGTGCCAGCAGTTTCCCCGGGACAGGCCTAAATGAGCAGTTCTTC. Translation gives CASSFPGTGLNEQFF.

The V call is TRBV2, the J call TRBJ1-1; no reliable D call. Germline V lookup: CDR1 SNHLY, CDR2 FYNNEI. V gave up 7 bases and J gave up 4 bases, with 16 bases separating them. CDR3 length: 14 residues. This CDR3 is CASTPEGMGTEAFF. CDR3 in DNA: TGTGCCAGCACCCCAGAGGGAATGGGCACTGAAGCTTTCTTT.

This clone turned up a few times. The CDR3 region is CASSLAGQGVNEQFF. The CDR3 region has the DNA TGCGCCAGCAGCTTGGCAGGTCAGGGTGTTAATGAGCAGTTCTTC. The rearrangement links TRBV5-1 to TRBJ2-1, with a weak D call TRBD1 (5 bases). Germline V gene data show CDR1 as SGHRS and CDR2 as YFSETQ. The length of the CDR3 is 15 residues. Trimming removed 0 bases from V and 7 bases from J, with 14 bases in between.

This chain links TRBV5-6 with TRBJ2-3; D is possibly TRBD1 (5 bases). Germline values: CDR1 SGHDT, CDR2 YYEEEE. With 3 bases removed from V and 0 bases from J, the gap between germline ends came to 14 bases. The CDR3 runs to 16 residues. In nucleotides, the CDR3 is TGTGCCAGCAGCTCCGAGACAGTTAGGAGCACAGATACGCAGTATTTT. It translates to CASSSETVRSTDTQYF.

This chain links TRBV6-1 with TRBJ2-2; TRBD2 might be the D (5 bases). This CDR3 comprises 13 residues. V was pared by 8 bases and J by 2 bases, with 9 bases between. The germline CDR1 and CDR2 sequences are MNHNS and SASEGT. CDR3 nucleotides: TGTGCCAGCCCTGCGGGTAACACCGGGGAGCTGTTTTTT. Residues: CASPAGNTGELFF.

V and J are TRBV5-4 and TRBJ2-5; D remains ambiguous. In germline, CDR1 is SGHNT, CDR2 YYREEE (reference sequence). The ends were cut back, 0 bases at V and 5 bases at J, with 8 bases in the middle. The CDR3 has 13 residues. The CDR3 sequence: CASSLVSSETQYF. CDR3 DNA sequence: TGTGCCAGCAGCTTGGTGAGTTCGGAGACCCAGTACTTC.

This chain links TRBV11-2 with TRBJ2-2; D gene unclear. The CDR3 spans 16 residues. Trimming removed 5 bases at V and 0 bases at J, with 13 bases between. Germline CDR1 and CDR2: SGHAT and FQNNGV. DNA for the CDR3: TGTGCCAGCAGCACCTGGGAAGGGCCGAACACCGGGGAGCTGTTTTTT. Translated, it gives CASSTWEGPNTGELFF. Combining the CDR3 with reference TRBV11-2 and TRBJ2-2 gives the whole variable domain EAGVAQSPRYKIIEKRQSVAFWCNPISGHATLYWYQQILGQGPKLLIQFQNNGVVDDSQLPKDRFSAERLKGVDSTLKIQPAKLEDSAVYLCASSTWEGPNTGELFFGEGSRLTVL.

V is TRBV19 and J is TRBJ2-3; 7 nucleotides line up with TRBD2. The J segment lost 5 bases and the V segment lost 4 bases, leaving 3 bases of the junction unmatched. This CDR3 spans 13 amino acids. The germline gives CDR1 LNHDA, CDR2 SQIVND (reference sequence). As DNA, the CDR3 is TGTGCCAGTAGTAATCCGGGGGGAGATACGCAGTATTTT. It specifies CASSNPGGDTQYF. Full variable domain (missing parts from reference TRBV19 and TRBJ2-3): DGGITQSPKYLFRKEGQNVTLSCEQNLNHDAMYWYRQDPGQGLRLIYYSQIVNDFQKGDIAEGYSVSREKKESFPLTVTSAQKNPTAFYLCASSNPGGDTQYFGPGTRLTVL.

The V and J genes are TRBV6-6 and TRBJ1-5, with TRBD1 identical over 8 bases. V lost 6 bases to trimming and J lost 6 bases; unmatched junction nucleotides: 7. The CDR3 is 14 amino acids. The germline gives CDR1 MNHNY, CDR2 SVGAGI (reference sequence). The CDR3 DNA reads as TGTGCCAGCAGGTTGACAGGGGAAGGTCAGCCCCAGCATTTT. It codes for CASRLTGEGQPQHF.

The genes are TRBV19 and TRBJ2-6; D gene unclear. The V end lost 7 bases, the J end lost 4 bases, and 8 bases lay between the germline ends. Germline V lookup: CDR1 LNHDA, CDR2 SQIVND (reference sequence). CDR3 length: 13 residues. CDR3 in amino acids: CASMIRGANVLTF. Here the CDR3 DNA reads TGTGCCAGTATGATACGCGGGGCCAACGTCCTGACTTTC.

The genes are TRBV5-1 and TRBJ1-1, with a weak D call TRBD1 (5 bases). The CDR3 has 18 amino acids. With 0 bases removed from V and 0 bases from J, the gap between germline ends came to 18 bases. Looked up from germline, CDR1 is SGHRS and CDR2 is YFSETQ. The CDR3 nucleotides are TGCGCCAGCAGCTTGGTAGTTGGGAGACAGATAGTGAACACTGAAGCTTTCTTT. It translates to CASSLVVGRQIVNTEAFF.